The rows below give T cell receptor beta chains drawn from one sample of a study of shared T cell receptors in the human thymus. The repertoire was sequenced with immunoSEQ multiplex PCR; TCRdb's copy has only in-frame clones and lacks some. The sample has some 640,000 clones, approximately 89% seen once. These data also formed part of another study, on human thymus T cells.

The sequenced sample was thymocytes. Receptors were obtained from a boy in the first two years of life with a congenital heart defect. CDR3s include the opening cysteine and the closing phenylalanine or tryptophan. Each record gives: J gene, D gene, V gene, clone size, CDR3 protein, CDR3 DNA. D genes are given only for firm matches. Only some rows state a clone size, as once, few, many or a class for expanded clones.

J: TRBJ1-6
D: -
V: TRBV11-2
size: once
CDR3: CASSLQGEHLNSPLHF
DNA: TGTGCCAGCAGCCTACAAGGAGAGCATCTAAATTCACCCCTCCACTTT

J: TRBJ2-3
D: TRBD2
V: TRBV7-9
size: -
CDR3: CASSPSPLGLAGLGTQYF
DNA: TGTGCCAGCAGCCCAAGCCCCCTGGGACTAGCGGGTTTGGGTACGCAGTATTTT

J: TRBJ2-2
D: TRBD2
V: TRBV5-6
size: -
CDR3: CASSFSGSWSGELFF
DNA: TGTGCCAGCAGCTTTAGCGGGAGTTGGTCCGGGGAGCTGTTTTTT

J: TRBJ2-5
D: TRBD2
V: TRBV5-1
size: once
CDR3: CASSSGLAGSLGETQYF
DNA: TGCGCCAGCAGCTCCGGACTAGCGGGATCCCTGGGGGAGACCCAGTACTTC

J: TRBJ1-2
D: -
V: TRBV20-1
size: -
CDR3: CRGPRDYGYTF
DNA: TGCAGAGGCCCCCGGGATTATGGCTACACCTTC

J: TRBJ2-1
D: TRBD1
V: TRBV4-1
size: once
CDR3: CASSQGRGTDYNEQFF
DNA: TGCGCCAGCAGCCAGGGCCGTGGGACAGACTACAATGAGCAGTTCTTC

J: TRBJ1-1
D: -
V: TRBV28
size: -
CDR3: CASTPVLNTEAFF
DNA: TGTGCCAGCACCCCGGTCCTGAACACTGAAGCTTTCTTT

J: TRBJ2-4
D: -
V: TRBV4-2
size: -
CDR3: CASSQGNRDVAAKNIQYF
DNA: TGTGCCAGCAGCCAAGGGAACAGGGATGTTGCGGCCAAAAACATTCAGTACTTC

J: TRBJ2-7
D: TRBD2
V: TRBV6-1
size: -
CDR3: CASSEDGPGLGAYEQYF
DNA: TGTGCCAGCAGTGAAGATGGGCCGGGACTAGGGGCGTACGAGCAGTACTTC

J: TRBJ2-7
D: -
V: TRBV6-6
size: -
CDR3: CASSYRDLSYEQYF
DNA: TGTGCCAGCAGTTACCGGGATCTATCCTACGAGCAGTACTTC

J: TRBJ1-2
D: TRBD1
V: TRBV15
size: -
CDR3: CATSRVGDRIYGYTF
DNA: TGTGCCACCAGCAGAGTTGGGGACAGGATCTATGGCTACACCTTC

J: TRBJ1-3
D: TRBD1
V: TRBV28
size: few
CDR3: CASSLRDRGRGNTIYF
DNA: TGTGCCAGCAGCCTCCGGGACAGGGGGCGAGGAAACACCATATATTTT

J: TRBJ2-2
D: TRBD2
V: TRBV9
size: -
CDR3: CASSVERRASGGNNTGELFF
DNA: TGTGCCAGCAGCGTAGAGAGGAGGGCTAGCGGGGGGAATAACACCGGGGAGCTGTTTTTT

J: TRBJ2-4
D: -
V: TRBV19
size: few
CDR3: CASSIRDRYIQYF
DNA: TGTGCCAGTAGTATCAGGGATCGGTACATTCAGTACTTC

J: TRBJ1-4
D: TRBD1
V: TRBV4-3
size: few
CDR3: CASSQTQRDSFATNEKLFF
DNA: TGCGCCAGCAGCCAAACTCAACGGGACAGCTTTGCAACTAATGAAAAACTGTTTTTT

J: TRBJ2-5
D: -
V: TRBV28
size: -
CDR3: CASNGRIETQYF
DNA: TGTGCCAGCAATGGGAGGATAGAGACCCAGTACTTC

J: TRBJ2-7
D: -
V: TRBV4-2
size: -
CDR3: CASSQLSNEQYF
DNA: TGTGCCAGCAGCCAGCTTAGCAACGAGCAGTACTTC

J: TRBJ1-2
D: -
V: TRBV18
size: -
CDR3: CASSPGDIKDGYTF
DNA: TGTGCCAGCTCACCGGGGGACATCAAGGATGGCTACACCTTC

J: TRBJ2-7
D: -
V: TRBV28
size: -
CDR3: CASSRPRQILYEQYF
DNA: TGTGCCAGCAGTCGTCCCCGACAGATCCTCTACGAGCAGTACTTC

J: TRBJ1-2
D: TRBD1
V: TRBV4-2
size: -
CDR3: CASSQKTGPNGYTF
DNA: TGTGCCAGCAGCCAGAAGACAGGGCCCAATGGCTACACCTTC

J: TRBJ1-3
D: -
V: TRBV4-3
size: -
CDR3: CASSPNHHSGNTIYF
DNA: TGCGCCAGCAGCCCTAACCACCACTCTGGAAACACCATATATTTT

J: TRBJ1-1
D: TRBD1
V: TRBV7-2
size: -
CDR3: CASRTYQRAGGWKAFF
DNA: TGTGCCAGCAGGACTTATCAAAGGGCAGGGGGCTGGAAAGCTTTCTTT

J: TRBJ1-1
D: -
V: TRBV20-1
size: -
CDR3: CSARGGQEAFF
DNA: TGCAGTGCTAGAGGAGGACAGGAAGCTTTCTTT

J: TRBJ2-2
D: TRBD2
V: TRBV7-3
size: -
CDR3: CASSLSGGYTGELFF
DNA: TGTGCCAGCAGCTTGAGCGGGGGTTACACCGGGGAGCTGTTTTTT

J: TRBJ2-3
D: TRBD2
V: TRBV18
size: -
CDR3: CASSPQVSGGPGGDTQYF
DNA: TGTGCCAGCTCACCACAGGTTTCGGGAGGGCCGGGGGGAGATACGCAGTATTTT

J: TRBJ1-1
D: -
V: TRBV6-6
size: -
CDR3: CASSAQYTEAFF
DNA: TGTGCCAGCAGTGCCCAGTACACTGAAGCTTTCTTT

J: TRBJ2-7
D: -
V: TRBV5-5
size: -
CDR3: CASRDGDSYEQYF
DNA: TGTGCCAGCAGGGACGGGGACTCCTACGAGCAGTACTTC

J: TRBJ1-5
D: -
V: TRBV7-9
size: -
CDR3: CASSPDSGSNQPQHF
DNA: TGTGCCAGCAGCCCGGACAGTGGGTCCAATCAGCCCCAGCATTTT

J: TRBJ1-4
D: TRBD1
V: TRBV28
size: -
CDR3: CASRPTGAESPTNEKLFF
DNA: TGTGCCAGCAGACCGACAGGGGCCGAAAGTCCAACTAATGAAAAACTGTTTTTT

J: TRBJ1-1
D: TRBD1
V: TRBV18
size: -
CDR3: CASFSPRGLKDTEAFF
DNA: TGTGCCAGCTTCTCCCCAAGGGGGCTGAAGGACACTGAAGCTTTCTTT

J: TRBJ1-2
D: -
V: TRBV25-1
size: -
CDR3: CATSRGIYGYTF
DNA: TGTGCTACCAGCAGGGGCATTTATGGCTACACCTTC

J: TRBJ1-5
D: TRBD1
V: TRBV2
size: -
CDR3: CASRDRVNNQPQHF
DNA: TGTGCCAGCAGGGACAGGGTTAACAATCAGCCCCAGCATTTT

J: TRBJ1-5
D: TRBD1
V: TRBV27
size: -
CDR3: CASSPGTGGGNQPQHF
DNA: TGTGCCAGCAGTCCCGGGACAGGAGGGGGCAATCAGCCCCAGCATTTT

J: TRBJ1-5
D: TRBD1
V: TRBV4-1
size: -
CDR3: CASSQIQGAPGNQPQHF
DNA: TGCGCCAGCAGCCAAATACAGGGGGCGCCGGGCAATCAGCCCCAGCATTTT

J: TRBJ1-5
D: -
V: TRBV28
size: -
CDR3: CASRTDPWTRNQPQHF
DNA: TGTGCCAGCAGAACCGACCCTTGGACAAGAAATCAGCCCCAGCATTTT

J: TRBJ2-5
D: -
V: TRBV28
size: -
CDR3: CASSSQNQETQYF
DNA: TGTGCCAGCAGTTCCCAAAACCAAGAGACCCAGTACTTC

J: TRBJ1-1
D: -
V: TRBV28
size: -
CDR3: CASKNSGGRNEAFF
DNA: TGTGCCAGCAAAAACAGCGGGGGGAGGAATGAAGCTTTCTTT

J: TRBJ1-1
D: -
V: TRBV27
size: -
CDR3: CASSLSSGNTEAFF
DNA: TGTGCCAGCAGTTTATCATCCGGGAACACTGAAGCTTTCTTT

J: TRBJ2-2
D: TRBD1
V: TRBV4-3
size: -
CDR3: CASSQDPYHDTRGQGTGELFF
DNA: TGCGCCAGCAGCCAAGACCCGTACCACGATACCAGGGGGCAAGGCACCGGGGAGCTGTTTTTT

J: TRBJ2-2
D: TRBD1
V: TRBV28
size: -
CDR3: CASSLNQGQCTGELFF
DNA: TGTGCCAGCAGTTTAAATCAGGGACAGTGCACCGGGGAGCTGTTTTTT

J: TRBJ1-5
D: TRBD1
V: TRBV28
size: -
CDR3: CASSLPHPWDRGLDRQPQHF
DNA: TGTGCCAGCAGTTTACCACATCCCTGGGACAGGGGGCTTGACCGGCAGCCCCAGCATTTT

J: TRBJ2-3
D: -
V: TRBV4-1
size: -
CDR3: CASSQYHPPGGRTDTQYF
DNA: TGCGCCAGCAGCCAATACCACCCCCCGGGGGGCAGAACAGATACGCAGTATTTT

J: TRBJ1-2
D: -
V: TRBV5-4
size: -
CDR3: CASSLGAGNGYTF
DNA: TGTGCCAGCAGCTTAGGCGCAGGGAATGGCTACACCTTC

J: TRBJ1-3
D: TRBD1
V: TRBV4-3
size: -
CDR3: CASSYRRDRGRGNTIYF
DNA: TGCGCCAGCAGCTACCGCCGGGACAGGGGACGTGGAAACACCATATATTTT

J: TRBJ1-2
D: -
V: TRBV6-4
size: -
CDR3: CASSVWPGRVYGYTF
DNA: TGTGCCAGCAGTGTATGGCCAGGGAGGGTGTATGGCTACACCTTC

J: TRBJ2-7
D: -
V: TRBV21-1
size: -
CDR3: CASSRTGTEIYEQYF
DNA: TGTGCCAGCAGCCGGACCGGGACAGAGATCTACGAGCAGTACTTC

J: TRBJ2-1
D: TRBD2
V: TRBV27
size: -
CDR3: CASSLPTSGASNEQFF
DNA: TGTGCCAGCAGTCTACCTACTAGCGGGGCGAGTAATGAGCAGTTCTTC

J: TRBJ2-4
D: -
V: TRBV25-1
size: -
CDR3: CASRGTGKNIQYF
DNA: TGTGCCAGCCGGGGGACGGGCAAAAACATTCAGTACTTC

J: TRBJ2-3
D: TRBD2
V: TRBV18
size: -
CDR3: CASSPGLALPTDTQYF
DNA: TGTGCCAGCTCACCGGGACTAGCCTTACCCACAGATACGCAGTATTTT

J: TRBJ1-2
D: TRBD1
V: TRBV6-5
size: -
CDR3: CASSHTGALYGYTF
DNA: TGTGCCAGCAGCCATACAGGGGCCCTCTATGGCTACACCTTC

J: TRBJ2-1
D: TRBD1
V: TRBV7-6
size: -
CDR3: CASSLRAGGGLGNEQFF
DNA: TGTGCCAGCAGCTTAAGGGCAGGGGGCGGCCTCGGGAATGAGCAGTTCTTC

J: TRBJ2-3
D: -
V: TRBV5-4
size: -
CDR3: CASSPGRTDTQYF
DNA: TGTGCCAGCAGCCCGGGGAGGACAGATACGCAGTATTTT

J: TRBJ2-5
D: TRBD1
V: TRBV5-1
size: once
CDR3: CASSIRQGWTQETQYF
DNA: TGCGCCAGCAGCATTCGACAGGGATGGACACAAGAGACCCAGTACTTC

J: TRBJ1-5
D: -
V: TRBV27
size: -
CDR3: CASSTLVDSNQPQHF
DNA: TGTGCCAGCAGTACCCTTGTAGATAGCAATCAGCCCCAGCATTTT

J: TRBJ2-7
D: -
V: TRBV27
size: -
CDR3: CASSPGGAGYEQYF
DNA: TGTGCCAGCAGTCCTGGGGGGGCGGGGTACGAGCAGTACTTC

J: TRBJ1-2
D: TRBD1
V: TRBV28
size: -
CDR3: CASKRTGNGYTF
DNA: TGTGCCAGCAAAAGGACAGGTAATGGCTACACCTTC

J: TRBJ2-3
D: TRBD2
V: TRBV5-6
size: -
CDR3: CASSLVLAGGPGGTDTQYF
DNA: TGTGCCAGCAGCCTCGTACTAGCGGGAGGGCCGGGGGGCACAGATACGCAGTATTTT

J: TRBJ2-2
D: -
V: TRBV7-2
size: -
CDR3: CASSLESAGELFF
DNA: TGTGCCAGCAGCTTAGAGTCGGCCGGGGAGCTGTTTTTT

J: TRBJ2-7
D: TRBD1
V: TRBV7-2
size: -
CDR3: CASSLGGTGARGQYF
DNA: TGTGCCAGCAGCTTAGGTGGGACAGGAGCTCGAGGGCAGTACTTC

J: TRBJ1-3
D: TRBD1
V: TRBV14
size: -
CDR3: CASSQAGQGGNTIYF
DNA: TGTGCCAGCAGCCAGGCGGGACAGGGAGGAAACACCATATATTTT